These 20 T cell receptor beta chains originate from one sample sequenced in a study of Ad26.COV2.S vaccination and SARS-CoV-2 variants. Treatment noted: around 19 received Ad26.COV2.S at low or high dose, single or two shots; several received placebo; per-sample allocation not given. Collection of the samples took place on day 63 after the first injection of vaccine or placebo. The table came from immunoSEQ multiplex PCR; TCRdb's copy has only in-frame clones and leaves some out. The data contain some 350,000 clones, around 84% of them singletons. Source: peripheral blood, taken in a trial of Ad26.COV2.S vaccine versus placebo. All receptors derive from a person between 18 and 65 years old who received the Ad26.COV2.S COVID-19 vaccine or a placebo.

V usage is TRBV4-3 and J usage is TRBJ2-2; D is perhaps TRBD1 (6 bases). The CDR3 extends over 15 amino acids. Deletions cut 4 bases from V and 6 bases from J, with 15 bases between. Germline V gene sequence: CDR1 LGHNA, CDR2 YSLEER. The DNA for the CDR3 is TGCGCCAGCAGCCCTGGGACAACGTTGGCCGGGGAGCTGTTTTTT. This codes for CASSPGTTLAGELFF.

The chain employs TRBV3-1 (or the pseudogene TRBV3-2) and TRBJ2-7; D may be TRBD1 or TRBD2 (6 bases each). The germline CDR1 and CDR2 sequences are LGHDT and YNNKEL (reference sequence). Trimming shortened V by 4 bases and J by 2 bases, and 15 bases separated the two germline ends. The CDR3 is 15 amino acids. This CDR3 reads CASSLGGRGPYEQYF. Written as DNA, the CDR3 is TGTGCCAGCAGCCTCGGGGGCAGGGGCCCCTACGAGCAGTACTTC.

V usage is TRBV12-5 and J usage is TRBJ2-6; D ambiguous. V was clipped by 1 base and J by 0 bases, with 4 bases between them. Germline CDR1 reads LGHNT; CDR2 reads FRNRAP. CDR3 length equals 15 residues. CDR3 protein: CASGLGYSGANVLTF. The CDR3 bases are TGTGCTAGTGGTTTGGGGTACTCTGGGGCCAACGTCCTGACTTTC.

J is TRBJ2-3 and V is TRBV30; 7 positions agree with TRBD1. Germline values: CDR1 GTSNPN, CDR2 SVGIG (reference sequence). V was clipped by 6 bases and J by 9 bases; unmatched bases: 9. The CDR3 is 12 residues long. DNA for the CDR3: TGTGCCTGCGGCGTCCAGGGGGAAACGCAGTATTTT. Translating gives CACGVQGETQYF.

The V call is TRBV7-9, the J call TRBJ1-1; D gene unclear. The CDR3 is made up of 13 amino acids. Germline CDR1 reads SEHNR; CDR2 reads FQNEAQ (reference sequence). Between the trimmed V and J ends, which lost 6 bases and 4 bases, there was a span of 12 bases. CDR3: CASSIESITEAFF. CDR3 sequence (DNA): TGTGCCAGCAGTATAGAGTCAATCACTGAAGCTTTCTTT.

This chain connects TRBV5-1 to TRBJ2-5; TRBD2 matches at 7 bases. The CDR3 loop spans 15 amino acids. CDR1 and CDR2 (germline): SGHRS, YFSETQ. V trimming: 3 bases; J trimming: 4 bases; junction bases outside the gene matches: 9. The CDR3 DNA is TGCGCCAGCAGCTCCAAAACACCGGGGGGAGAGACCCAGTACTTC. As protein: CASSSKTPGGETQYF.

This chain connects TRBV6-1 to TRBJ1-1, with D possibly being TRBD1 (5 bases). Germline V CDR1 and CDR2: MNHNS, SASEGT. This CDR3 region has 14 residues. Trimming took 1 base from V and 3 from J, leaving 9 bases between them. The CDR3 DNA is TGTGCCAGCAGTGAAGTCCCGGGGGACACTGAAGCTTTCTTT. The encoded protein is CASSEVPGDTEAFF.

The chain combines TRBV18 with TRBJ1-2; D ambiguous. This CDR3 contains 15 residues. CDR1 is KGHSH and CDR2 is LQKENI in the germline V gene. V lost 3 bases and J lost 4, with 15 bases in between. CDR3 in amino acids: CASSPGQPTSYGYTF. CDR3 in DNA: TGTGCCAGCTCACCGGGCCAGCCCACGTCCTATGGCTACACCTTC.

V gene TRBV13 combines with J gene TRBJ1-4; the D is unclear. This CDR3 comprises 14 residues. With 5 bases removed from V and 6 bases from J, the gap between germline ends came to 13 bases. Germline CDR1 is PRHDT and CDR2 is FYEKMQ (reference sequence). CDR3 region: CASSLRIGDEKLFF. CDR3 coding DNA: TGTGCCAGCAGCCTACGTATCGGAGATGAAAAACTGTTTTTT. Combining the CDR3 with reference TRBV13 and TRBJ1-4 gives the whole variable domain AAGVIQSPRHLIKEKRETATLKCYPIPRHDTVYWYQQGPGQDPQFLISFYEKMQSDKGSIPDRFSAQQFSDYHSELNMSSLELGDSALYFCASSLRIGDEKLFFGSGTQLSVL.

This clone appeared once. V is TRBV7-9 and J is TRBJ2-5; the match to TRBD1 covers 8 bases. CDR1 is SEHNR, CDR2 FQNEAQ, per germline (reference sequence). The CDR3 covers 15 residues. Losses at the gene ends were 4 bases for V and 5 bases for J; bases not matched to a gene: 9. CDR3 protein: CASSSGTGHTETQYF. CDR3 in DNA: TGTGCCAGCAGCTCAGGGACAGGCCACACCGAGACCCAGTACTTC.

The CDR3 DNA is TGTGCCAGCAGCCTTTCTCGGGACATCCATAATTCACCCCTCCACTTT. Translating it yields CASSLSRDIHNSPLHF. The chain employs TRBV27 and TRBJ1-6; TRBD1 might be the D (6 bases). Germline-derived CDR1 and CDR2 are MNHEY and SMNVEV (reference sequence). The V end was cut by 6 bases, the J end by 5 bases, with 17 bases between. The CDR3 runs to 16 residues.

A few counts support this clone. CDR3 bases: TGTGCCAGCTCAGCCGGGGGTGATAATTCACCCCTCCACTTT. It codes for CASSAGGDNSPLHF. The chain joins TRBV18 to TRBJ1-6; the D gene is possibly TRBD1 (5 bases). The CDR3 consists of 14 residues. In germline, CDR1 is KGHSH, CDR2 LQKENI. V lost 5 bases and J 5 bases, leaving 10 bases between the germline ends.

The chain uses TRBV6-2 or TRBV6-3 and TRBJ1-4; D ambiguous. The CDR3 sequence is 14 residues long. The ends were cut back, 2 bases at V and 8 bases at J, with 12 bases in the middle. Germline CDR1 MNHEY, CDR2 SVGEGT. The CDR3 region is CASSYLRSDEKLFF. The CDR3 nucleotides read TGTGCCAGCAGTTACCTCCGGTCGGACGAAAAACTGTTTTTT.

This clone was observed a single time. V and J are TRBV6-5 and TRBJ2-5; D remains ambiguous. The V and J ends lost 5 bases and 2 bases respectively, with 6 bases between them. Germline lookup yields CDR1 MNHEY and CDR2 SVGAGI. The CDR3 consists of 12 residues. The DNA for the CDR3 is TGTGCCAGCAGTCCCGTTCAAGAGACCCAGTACTTC. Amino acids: CASSPVQETQYF.

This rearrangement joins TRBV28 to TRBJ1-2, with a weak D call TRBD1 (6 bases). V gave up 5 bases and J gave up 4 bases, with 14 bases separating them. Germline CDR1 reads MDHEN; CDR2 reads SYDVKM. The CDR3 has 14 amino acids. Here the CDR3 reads CASSLRTASYGYTF. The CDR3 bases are TGTGCCAGCAGTCTCAGGACAGCCTCCTATGGCTACACCTTC.

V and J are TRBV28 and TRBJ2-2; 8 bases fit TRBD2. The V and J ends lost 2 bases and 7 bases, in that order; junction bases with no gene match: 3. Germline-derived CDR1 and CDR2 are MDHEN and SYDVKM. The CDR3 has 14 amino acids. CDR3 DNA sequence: TGTGCCAGCAGTTTAATAGCGGGACACGGGGAGCTGTTTTTT. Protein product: CASSLIAGHGELFF.

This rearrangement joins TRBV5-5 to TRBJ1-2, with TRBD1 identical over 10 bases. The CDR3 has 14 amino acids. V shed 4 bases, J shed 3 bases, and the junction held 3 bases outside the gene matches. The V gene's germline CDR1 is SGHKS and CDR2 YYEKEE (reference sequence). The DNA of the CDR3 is TGTGCCAGCAGCCCAGGGACAGGGGACTATGGCTACACCTTC. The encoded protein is CASSPGTGDYGYTF.

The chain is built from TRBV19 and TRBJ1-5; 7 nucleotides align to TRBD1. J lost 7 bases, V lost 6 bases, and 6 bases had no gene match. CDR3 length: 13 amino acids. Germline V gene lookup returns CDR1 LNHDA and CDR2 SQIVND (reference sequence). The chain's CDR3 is CASRLQGNQPQHF. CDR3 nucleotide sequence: TGTGCCAGTAGGCTACAGGGGAACCAGCCCCAGCATTTT.

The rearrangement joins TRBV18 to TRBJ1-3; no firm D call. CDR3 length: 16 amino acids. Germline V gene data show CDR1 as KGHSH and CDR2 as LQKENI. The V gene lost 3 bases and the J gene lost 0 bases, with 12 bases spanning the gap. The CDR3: CASSPSLTYSGNTIYF. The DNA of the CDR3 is TGTGCCAGCTCACCCTCTCTTACGTACTCTGGAAACACCATATATTTT.

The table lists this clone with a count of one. DNA of the CDR3: TGTGCCAGCAGCCGGCGGACAGGGTCCTACGAGCAGTACTTC. Translated, it gives CASSRRTGSYEQYF. The chain links TRBV5-5 to TRBJ2-7; 8 bases agree with TRBD1. From germline, CDR1 is SGHKS and CDR2 YYEKEE (reference sequence). V gave up 4 bases and J gave up 1 base; unmatched junction bases: 4. The CDR3 is 14 residues long.